This TCR beta chain derives from a study of human T cells and chemical hapten exposure. Overall study: Per-sample variation in TCR yield stemmed mainly from small pooled library volume differences. Points from the study as a whole: Following DPC sensitization, TCRs present above 1 in 1000 frequency showed no change.

Germline loops: CDR1 SGHDN, CDR2 FVKESK. This CDR3 spans 15 amino acids. V lost 1 base, J lost 0 bases, and 8 bases lay in between. Sample time point: healthy volunteer bleed at 2 weeks. The template was total RNA from unfractionated whole blood. This clonotype was observed a handful of times. As yet, its antigen is unknown. For the library, individual cDNA molecules each received unique molecular identifiers. Per the authors' pipeline: Per sample, the median was around 100,000 TCRs, with values from about 22,000 to 700,000. TCRdb re-analysed the RACE reads in MiXCR, keeping a single row per CDR3 protein. These V and J calls are TCRdb output, not the study's own analysis. The table includes tens of thousands of distinct CDR3 sequences, 8.5% to 9% detected once.

The chain carries TRBV14 and TRBJ2-3; unclear D gene. This clonotype was sampled from a female donor in good health. Some clones in this sample may be carry-over from other donors' samples. Sequencing was performed on whole blood. CDR3 nucleotides: TGTGCCAGCAGCCAAGTAAAGGGAAGCACAGATACGCAGTATTTT. It codes for CASSQVKGSTDTQYF.